This passage covers 3 T cell receptor beta chains from one sample sequenced in a study of technical replicates of blood from several donors. TCRdb's table, derived via immunoSEQ multiplex PCR, lists solely in-frame clones and lacks some. The profile shows about 73,000 clones, roughly 93% of them singletons. The sample taken for sequencing was T cells isolated from PBMCs. The receptors stem from a human donor in good health.

CDR3 nucleotide sequence: TGTGCCAGCAACCCACAGGGGGTGGAAAACACTGAAGCTTTCTTT. The encoded protein is CASNPQGVENTEAFF. The V gene is TRBV13, the J gene TRBJ1-1, with 8 bases that match TRBD1. This CDR3 spans 15 amino acids. Trimming at V came to 7 bases and at J to 2 bases, leaving 9 bases not matched to a gene. Germline V lookup: CDR1 PRHDT, CDR2 FYEKMQ (reference sequence).

This rearrangement joins TRBV4-1 to TRBJ2-2; 8 bases match TRBD1. V was pared by 5 bases and J by 8 bases, with 4 bases of the junction left unmatched. The CDR3 is 13 residues long. Germline V gives CDR1 MGHRA, CDR2 YSYEKL. CDR3 amino acids: CASSTQGGGELFF. As DNA, the CDR3 is TGCGCCAGCAGCACACAGGGGGGTGGGGAGCTGTTTTTT.

The V gene is TRBV7-3, the J gene TRBJ2-2; TRBD2 matches 7 bases. The germline gives CDR1 SGHTA, CDR2 FQGTGA. The CDR3 is made up of 18 amino acids. The ends lost 4 bases at V and 1 base at J; junction bases unmatched: 12. Here the CDR3 DNA reads TGTGCCAGCAGCTCCCAAACCGGGACTATTCAGAACACCGGGGAGCTGTTTTTT. Its translation: CASSSQTGTIQNTGELFF.